This TCR beta chain was recorded in a study of cytomegalovirus exposure and HLA in healthy donors (dated by TCRdb to about 2017). Describing the broader study: According to an earlier analysis of 550 to 700 of the donors, some 170 million T cells yielded 120 million or so unique TCR beta sequences and about 300 Gb of sequence data. About 280 gigabases of sequencing data and approximately 92 million unique TCR sequences made up an early release that covered 500 to 650 HLA-typed donors. Among the roughly 400 genotyped donors, approximately 81% belonged to the genetic ancestry cluster associated with self-reported Caucasian donors. The aim of the study was to test whether cataloging public T cell receptors could identify signatures of past pathogen exposure. The study profiled the T cell repertoires of hundreds of subjects by immunosequencing and related them to cytomegalovirus serostatus. Besides the first cohort of roughly 640 subjects, a separate validation cohort made up of around 120 different subjects was used. To predict cytomegalovirus infection status, the study brought together high-throughput TCR immunosequencing, statistical association of individual TCRs with disease status, and machine learning. To study patterns of TCR occurrence, a later analysis re-analyzed previously published TCR beta repertoires from hundreds of donors and added high-resolution HLA genotyping. Rather than drawing on any new phenotypic data, the later analysis identified candidate immune exposures from TCR beta sequences and the way those sequences occurred across donors. An earlier analysis of 587 of the donors applied high-throughput TCR beta sequencing to assess whether each TCR beta V gene segment acted as functional or pseudogenic. Alongside the repertoire data, information on donor age, sex, ethnicity and CMV serostatus was compiled. A later genetic analysis used genome-wide SNP genotypes for about 60% of the 666 donors, treating that subset as a discovery cohort. All discovery cohort repertoires had been generated using a single sequencing platform. HLA typing covered class I and class II loci at four-digit resolution. Typing coverage varied by locus: roughly 620-630 donors for A, B, C, DRB1 and DQB1; approximately 560 for DQA1; around 570 for DPA1; more than 450 for DPB1. About 5 DR-DQ haplotypes were handled as single units for association and clustering, since linkage in the cohort was strong. Among about 390 genotyped donors of the cohort, an average of around 240,000 unique TCR beta nucleotide sequences were sequenced per donor, roughly a sixth of them non-productive.

The cohort was made up of 500 to 850 healthy bone marrow donors. At the time of sampling, all cohort members were nominally healthy, though unrecorded immune exposures were likely present. The donor tested CMV seropositive and was one of the 289 seropositive cohort members. A peripheral blood sample was provided by each donor, and peripheral blood mononuclear cells were used for TCR beta sequencing. Genomic DNA extraction from the blood cell samples was performed with the Qiagen DNeasy Blood Extraction Kit. A few counts support this clone. Its antigen remains unidentified. The record has no base qualities; no much larger clone is one base away. The library was produced with the immunoSEQ multiplex PCR assay. For the multiplex PCR, a mixture combining 60 forward primers for TCR Vbeta segments and 13 reverse primers for TCR Jbeta segments was used. The CDR3 region of rearranged TCR beta genes was amplified from genomic DNA by a multiplex PCR assay. Amplified TCR beta libraries were sequenced as 87-base-pair reads on the Illumina HiSeq System. The original methods were these. Across the 500 to 850 repertoires, a later analysis counted 60 million to 90 million unique TCR beta chains, some 11 million of which were shared by at least two donors. Raw reads were error-corrected and collapsed into unique sequences with a nearest-neighbor algorithm that merged closely related sequences to remove PCR and sequencing errors. To assign V, D and J gene segments, CDR3 sequences were aligned to IMGT reference sequences. For a sequence to be retained, a match of at least six nucleotides was required to both a V gene segment and a J gene segment. A rearrangement counted as productive if the CDR3 had no stop codons and remained in frame with V and J, and every other rearrangement counted as non-productive. Following IMGT convention, CDR3 was defined as the stretch from the second conserved V-encoded cysteine up to the conserved J-encoded phenylalanine. The earlier analysis of some 600 of the donors excluded sequences that lacked an unambiguous match to a single V gene segment. An earlier analysis of 450 to 650 of the donors called V segments functional above 56.7% productive rearrangements and segregating when the between-donor standard deviation exceeded 5%. To diagnose cytomegalovirus status from the catalog of TCR beta chain sequences, a statistical classification framework was built. A later analysis assigned V and J genes by comparing TCR nucleotide sequences with IMGT/GENE-DB human TR gene sequences. In a later analysis, CDR3 sequences and most-parsimonious VDJ recombination scenarios were assigned using the TCRdist pipeline. A later analysis defined each TCR beta chain by its CDR3 amino acid sequence plus V-gene family, and excluded reads lacking a unique V-gene family. As a way to deal with suspected cross-contamination and a sequencing artifact, a later analysis dropped 450 to 600 nucleotide sequences that were highly shared and had low generation probability. For each public chain, a later analysis derived a clonal expansion index from normalized ranks of inferred template counts within each repertoire. In a later analysis, generation probabilities were computed using a VDJ recombination model fitted to out-of-frame rearrangements, and the results were checked against IGoR. In a later analysis, hypergeometric tests were used to score TCR-TCR, TCR-HLA and TCR-CMV co-occurrence, with a repertoire-size bias correction applied to TCR pairs. To estimate false discovery rates, a later analysis permuted the HLA or CMV assignments 20 times. In a later analysis, co-occurring TCRs were grouped using DBSCAN, and TCRdist sequence similarity was added for clustering within HLA-allele-positive subsets. For co-occurrence clustering, repertoires with fewer than 30,000 or more than 120,000 public chains were excluded, along with four or five repertoires with anomalous nucleotide sharing. Entries here come from immuneACCESS through TCRdb and include only in-frame sequences with V and J called. Some clones fail to appear in such tables; in the studies checked, an unresolved V gene covers under half of the shortfall, and the cause of the remainder is unknown. V and J calls and clone size are given by that table; D and trimming were obtained from the DNA. The table for this sample lists 100,000 to 150,000 clones; under 12% of them were counted only once. The ten largest clones add up to about 4.7% of the sample.

Study-wide findings and limitations: Correlated functional status among segregating V segments might be attributable to linkage disequilibrium, but an unknown experimental factor could not be ruled out. The sequencing pipeline was judged likely to have produced a cluster of highly shared sequence variants as a technical artifact. According to a later analysis, parvovirus B19, influenza, CMV and Epstein-Barr virus appeared linked to several top co-occurrence clusters. The authors suggested that the approach could potentially be extended to other disease states and immunological phenotypes. Because some donors lacked HLA typing at each locus, the association tests relied only on the typed subset. In a later analysis, HLA-associated TCR beta chains were found to be more clonally expanded and to have lower generation probabilities than equally common non-associated chains. A later analysis found that most CMV-associated TCR beta chains appeared HLA-restricted, with HLA associations seemingly driven largely by CMV exposure. A few of the identified cytomegalovirus-associated TCR beta chains were confirmed in vitro to be specific for cytomegalovirus antigens. A total of 150 or so TCR beta chains were listed by the study as associated with cytomegalovirus. Some IMGT-functional V segments, including TRBV6-2 and TRBV6-3, could not be distinguished by the 87-base-pair reads and were therefore excluded. Presence/absence analyses assumed roughly uniform sequencing depth across donors, an assumption that may not hold. In an earlier analysis of approximately 590 of the donors, most TCR beta V segments appeared in productive rearrangements about 90% or about 30% of the time, broadly matching IMGT annotations. A further reported finding was that TCR beta sequences accurately predicted the HLA-A and HLA-B alleles for most subjects in the first cohort. At a false discovery rate of 0.05, a later analysis linked around 15,000 TCR beta sequences to specific HLA alleles. Cytomegalovirus status was reported to be diagnosed by the classifier with high specificity and sensitivity in both the original and validation cohorts. Because counts were too low, under 20 rarely observed V segments, including chromosome 9 orphons, were left out of the earlier analysis of over 550 of the donors. Most TCR sequences were observed very rarely across donors, whereas some public TCRs were present in many individuals. In a later genetic analysis, a missense DCLRE1C variant was associated with V-gene and J-gene trimming of TCR beta chains, and the association was replicated in an independent cohort. When HLA alleles, especially DR and DQ, strongly co-occurred, TCR associations were difficult to assign to individual alleles. A later analysis found that TCR association rates varied across HLA loci, with DRB1 alleles showing the most associated TCRs and HLA-C alleles the fewest. Compared with the roughly 700-donor mean, donors in an Asian-associated ancestry cluster had fewer N-insertions in productive TCRs, according to a later genetic analysis. Immune exposure information for the cohort was limited to CMV serostatus. This cohort had only TCR beta chains sequenced, and the lack of alpha or paired-chain data limited which features could be detected.

Trimming removed 7 bases from V and 0 bases from J, leaving 14 bases between the germline ends. Taken from the germline V gene, the CDR1 and CDR2 loops are SNHLY and FYNNEI. Reading from cysteine to phenylalanine, the CDR3 counts 15 amino acids. The DNA shown is the 45-base CDR3, in frame from base 1. The rearrangement combines TRBV2 with TRBJ2-3; a weak D assignment points to TRBD2 (6 bases agree). The sample comprised PBMCs. The clonotype was recovered from a young woman in good health and CMV-seropositive. The CDR3 loop reads CASNFGGSSTDTQYF. Read as DNA, the sequence is TGTGCCAGCAATTTTGGGGGGTCTAGCACAGATACGCAGTATTTT.